Sequencing of this T cell receptor (beta chain) was carried out in a study of blood T cell repertoires in COVID-19. Background on the study: Sources were T cells, B-cell-depleted T cells, or PBMCs; the material itself was cDNA or gDNA.

Repertoires were generated with immunoSEQ multiplex PCR, while TCRdb's copy carries only in-frame clones and drops some. The profile shows 70,000 or so clones, 70% to 80% of them singletons. Sequencing used peripheral blood. This TCR derives from a human donor in a cohort sampled during active COVID-19.

The DNA for the CDR3 is TGTGCCAGCAGCCGGACCGGGGCTAGCGGGAGCGCGAACACCGGGGAGCTGTTTTTT. It codes for CASSRTGASGSANTGELFF. V is TRBV27 and J is TRBJ2-2; TRBD2 aligns across 10 bases. CDR3 size: 19 residues. CDR1 MNHEY and CDR2 SMNVEV come from the germline V gene (reference sequence). V lost 6 bases and J lost 0; bases outside the gene matches: 13.